This TCR beta chain comes out of a study of T cell responses to AZD1222 COVID-19 vaccine. General study findings and limits: Repertoire collection took place solely once the T cell response had peaked. With two AZD1222 doses given, Spike-specific TCR breadth and depth both rose. Females outnumbered males among donors, who were mostly white British; clonal diversity was possibly underestimated.

As for this clone: The antigen remains unidentified.

Only in-frame clones appear in the TCRdb table, and some are missing; sequencing was by immunoSEQ multiplex PCR. The sample yields about 85,000 clones, about 85% seen once. This TCR was sampled from an adult who received the AZD1222 COVID-19 vaccine. This specimen consisted of peripheral blood, obtained 28 days after the second AZD1222 dose.

The CDR3 region is CASSGKRETSTDTQYF. In DNA form, the CDR3 reads TGTGCCAGCAGCGGGAAGCGGGAGACTAGCACAGATACGCAGTATTTT. This chain connects TRBV9 to TRBJ2-3, with TRBD2 identical over 8 bases. CDR1 is SGDLS, CDR2 YYNGEE, per germline. This CDR3 spans 16 amino acids. V was pared by 3 bases and J by 0 bases, with 6 bases of the junction left unmatched.